A single sample gave rise to the 4 T cell receptor beta chains below, sequenced in a study of blood T cells in healthy people across ages. A J-beta primer mix and a sample-barcoded 5' primer were used in a second PCR of about 6 to 12 cycles. TCRdb analysed the 5' RACE reads with MiXCR anew, one entry per CDR3 protein. In the table there are approximately 1.5 million distinct CDR3 sequences, roughly 30% of which are singletons. Sequencing used blood. The source of these receptors is a woman aged 25 to 39 in good health.

This clonotype was found a few times. This chain joins TRBV6-6 and TRBJ2-5, with D possibly TRBD1 on 6 matching bases. Germline V gene sequence: CDR1 MNHNY, CDR2 SVGAGI (reference sequence). V was cut by 5 bases and J by 1 base, with 17 bases left in between. CDR3 length equals 16 residues. The CDR3 reads CASSITGKRGQETQYF. The CDR3 DNA is TGTGCCAGCAGTATAACAGGGAAAAGGGGCCAAGAGACCCAGTACTTC.

Only a few counts were recorded for this clonotype. The rearrangement uses TRBV4-2 and TRBJ2-5, with 12 bases identical to TRBD2. CDR1 and CDR2 (germline): LGHNA, YNFKEQ. The J segment lost 4 bases and the V segment lost 0 bases, leaving 9 bases of the junction unmatched. This CDR3 has 18 amino acids. The CDR3: CASSQESSGGALLETQYF. In DNA, the CDR3 is TGTGCCAGCAGCCAAGAGTCTAGCGGGGGGGCCTTGTTAGAGACCCAGTACTTC.

This clonotype was seen a single time. V usage is TRBV6-4 and J usage is TRBJ2-7, with TRBD2 matching 9 bases. Germline values: CDR1 MRHNA, CDR2 SNTAGT. The CDR3 covers 19 residues. J was trimmed by 2 bases and V by 0 bases; bases with no gene match: 14. CDR3 nucleotides: TGTGCCAGCAGTGACTCGAAATGTGGAGTAGCGGGAGTCCCCTACGAGCAGTACTTC. Its translation is CASSDSKCGVAGVPYEQYF.

The chain uses TRBV28 and TRBJ1-1, with D unclear. CDR3 length: 12 residues. Germline V gene data show CDR1 as MDHEN and CDR2 as SYDVKM. With 5 bases removed from V and 7 bases from J, the gap between germline ends came to 11 bases. The CDR3 sequence: CASSGPLSEAFF. The CDR3 DNA reads TGTGCCAGCAGTGGGCCTCTCAGTGAAGCTTTCTTT. Full variable domain (remainder filled in from reference TRBV28 and TRBJ1-1): DVKVTQSSRYLVKRTGEKVFLECVQDMDHENMFWYRQDPGLGLRLIYFSYDVKMKEKGDIPEGYSVSREKKERFSLILESASTNQTSMYLCASSGPLSEAFFGQGTRLTVV.